The 27 T cell receptor beta chains below were found in one sample sequenced in a study of shared clonotypes between healthy human individuals. Generated by immunoSEQ multiplex PCR, the TCRdb table keeps only in-frame clones and is missing some. The sample carries roughly 110,000 clones, around 65% recorded once. The sample consisted of memory CD8+ T cells sorted from blood. Subset denoted: CD45RO+ cells pooled with CCR7-negative TemRA cells. The source is a woman between 25 and 40 years old in good health.

V and J are TRBV27 and TRBJ2-1; 8 nucleotides line up with TRBD2. The J segment lost 12 bases and the V segment lost 2 bases, leaving 15 bases of the junction unmatched. Germline V gives CDR1 MNHEY, CDR2 SMNVEV (reference sequence). The CDR3 is 16 amino acids. CDR3 coding DNA: TGTGCCAGCAGTTTAACCTTTCTAGCGGGCCAGATGCGGCAGTTCTTC. It codes for CASSLTFLAGQMRQFF.

This sequence joins TRBV13 and TRBJ2-7; 12 bases are a match to TRBD2. CDR1 is PRHDT, CDR2 FYEKMQ, per germline (reference sequence). V shed 4 bases, J shed 5 bases, and the junction held 9 bases outside the gene matches. The CDR3 totals 16 residues. CDR3 loop: CASSSKRLAGAHEQYF. The CDR3 nucleotides read TGTGCCAGCAGCTCTAAAAGACTAGCGGGAGCCCACGAGCAGTACTTC. Full variable domain (remainder filled in from reference TRBV13 and TRBJ2-7): AAGVIQSPRHLIKEKRETATLKCYPIPRHDTVYWYQQGPGQDPQFLISFYEKMQSDKGSIPDRFSAQQFSDYHSELNMSSLELGDSALYFCASSSKRLAGAHEQYFGPGTRLTVT.

This chain links TRBV25-1 with TRBJ1-5; D not certain. The CDR3 spans 14 residues. V shed 2 bases and J shed 0 bases, with 5 bases lying between them. Looked up from germline, CDR1 is MGHDK and CDR2 is SYGVNS. CDR3 sequence: CASSEKNSNQPQHF. In DNA form, the CDR3 reads TGTGCCAGCAGTGAAAAAAATAGCAATCAGCCCCAGCATTTT.

The CDR3 spells CASSTAQETQYF. In nucleotides, the CDR3 is TGTGCCAGTAGTACAGCCCAAGAGACCCAGTACTTC. The chain links TRBV19 to TRBJ2-5; D is undetermined. The CDR3 totals 12 residues. Trimming shortened V by 4 bases and J by 1 base, and 4 bases separated the two germline ends. CDR1 is LNHDA, CDR2 SQIVND, per germline (reference sequence).

V is TRBV7-9 and J is TRBJ1-4; perhaps TRBD1 as D (6 bases). Germline CDR1 and CDR2: SEHNR and FQNEAQ (reference sequence). V gave up 9 bases and J gave up 0 bases, with 17 bases separating them. This CDR3 has 16 amino acids. CDR3 DNA: TGTGCCAGACAGGGACTCGGAACTGCAACTAATGAAAAACTGTTTTTT. Protein: CARQGLGTATNEKLFF.

Relative to its sample, this clone is medium-sized. The genes are TRBV6-4 and TRBJ2-3; perhaps TRBD2 as D (7 bases). The CDR3 extends over 15 amino acids. CDR1 MRHNA and CDR2 SNTAGT come from the germline V gene. V gave up 3 bases and J gave up 2 bases, with 12 bases separating them. This CDR3 reads CASSEGGGDTDTQYF. Written as DNA, the CDR3 is TGTGCCAGCAGTGAAGGGGGAGGGGACACAGATACGCAGTATTTT.

This clone was seen repeatedly, ten times or more. The chain employs TRBV25-1 and TRBJ2-2; D perhaps matches TRBD1 (6 bases). The CDR3 consists of 16 residues. CDR1 MGHDK and CDR2 SYGVNS come from the germline V gene. V gave up 9 bases and J gave up 6 bases, with 23 bases separating them. As DNA, the CDR3 is TGTGCCAGTACTGGGCTTAAACAGGGTATCGCCGGGGAGCTGTTTTTT. Protein product: CASTGLKQGIAGELFF.

The chain joins TRBV7-7 to TRBJ2-3, with D uncertain. Trimming cost V 1 base and J 7 bases, with 12 bases left between them. This CDR3 has 14 amino acids. Germline V CDR1 and CDR2: SSHAT, FNYEAQ (reference sequence). CDR3 DNA sequence: TGTGCCAGCAGCTTAGGTATGAGAGGATATACGCAGTATTTT. Translated: CASSLGMRGYTQYF.

This chain uses TRBV27 with TRBJ2-1, with 13 bases aligning to TRBD2. CDR1 and CDR2 (germline): MNHEY, SMNVEV (reference sequence). J was trimmed by 8 bases and V by 7 bases; bases with no gene match: 5. This CDR3 has 14 residues. CDR3 nucleotides: TGTGCCAGCAAGACTAGCGGGAGGTCGGATGAGCAGTTCTTC. Its translation is CASKTSGRSDEQFF.

The CDR3 loop is CASRDRGTTEAFF. The CDR3, as DNA: TGTGCCAGCAGGGACAGGGGGACCACTGAAGCTTTCTTT. The chain combines TRBV27 with TRBJ1-1, with TRBD1 identical over 10 bases. J gave up 4 bases and V 6 bases, and 2 bases lay outside the gene matches. Germline lookup yields CDR1 MNHEY and CDR2 SMNVEV (reference sequence). This CDR3 is built from 13 residues.

This chain joins TRBV7-2 and TRBJ1-1; the D gene is possibly TRBD1 (5 bases). Trimming removed 4 bases from V and 0 bases from J, with 12 bases in between. The CDR3 has 15 amino acids. The germline CDR1 and CDR2 sequences are SGHTA and FQGNSA. The CDR3 is CASSSGGGVNTEAFF. The CDR3 nucleotides read TGTGCCAGCAGCTCCGGGGGGGGAGTGAACACTGAAGCTTTCTTT.

The rearrangement links TRBV19 to TRBJ1-5; 8 bases are a match to TRBD1. CDR1 and CDR2 (germline): LNHDA, SQIVND (reference sequence). Trimming removed 6 bases from V and 0 bases from J; junction bases left unmatched: 4. This CDR3 is 15 amino acids long. CDR3 amino acids: CASSQTGDSNQPQHF. The CDR3 nucleotides are TGTGCCAGTAGCCAGACAGGGGATAGCAATCAGCCCCAGCATTTT.

The chain couples TRBV25-1 to TRBJ2-4; D perhaps matches TRBD1 (6 bases). Germline CDR1 is MGHDK and CDR2 is SYGVNS. The CDR3 has 18 amino acids. The V end lost 4 bases, the J end lost 0 bases, and 19 bases lay between the germline ends. As DNA, the CDR3 is TGTGCCAGCAGTGGCCCACTCAGGACAGACCTAGCCAAAAACATTCAGTACTTC. Translation: CASSGPLRTDLAKNIQYF.

The genes are TRBV15 and TRBJ2-7, with D possibly TRBD2 on 5 matching bases. This CDR3 is built from 17 residues. The V gene lost 0 bases and the J gene lost 2 bases, with 17 bases spanning the gap. Germline CDR1 reads LNHNV; CDR2 reads YYDKDF (reference sequence). The CDR3 nucleotides read TGTGCCACCAGCAGAGATTATCAGTATCGGGGAGCCTACGAGCAGTACTTC. It translates to CATSRDYQYRGAYEQYF.

V usage is TRBV25-1 and J usage is TRBJ2-1; 7 nucleotides agree with TRBD1. The junction had 8 bases not matched to a gene; V was cut back by 0 bases and J by 3 bases. The germline V gene encodes CDR1 MGHDK and CDR2 SYGVNS. The CDR3 has 17 residues. The CDR3 protein is CASSEYHGTDLYNEQFF. The DNA for the CDR3 is TGTGCCAGCAGTGAATATCATGGGACAGATCTCTACAATGAGCAGTTCTTC.

This clone was seen many times. CDR3 amino acids: CASSDQAGEGYEQYF. The CDR3 DNA sequence: TGTGCCAGCAGTGATCAAGCGGGAGAGGGGTACGAGCAGTACTTC. The chain carries TRBV6-4 and TRBJ2-7, with TRBD2 matching over 8 bases. From germline, CDR1 is MRHNA and CDR2 SNTAGT. Germline trimming cut 3 bases from V and 4 bases from J; bases unmatched to any gene: 8. The CDR3 is 15 amino acids.

J is TRBJ1-4 and V is TRBV9, with D maybe TRBD1 (5 bases). CDR1 is SGDLS, CDR2 YYNGEE, per germline. Trimming removed 3 bases at V and 6 bases at J, with 12 bases between. This CDR3 spans 14 amino acids. The CDR3 DNA is TGTGCCAGCAGCGGGCAGGGTAATCATGAAAAACTGTTTTTT. Residues: CASSGQGNHEKLFF.

The CDR3, as DNA: TGTGCCAGCAGCGTAGCTTGGTATACCTACAATGAGCAGTTCTTC. It yields the protein CASSVAWYTYNEQFF. The chain has TRBV9 and TRBJ2-1; D not certain. Deletions cut 0 bases from V and 2 bases from J, with 9 bases between. Germline lookup yields CDR1 SGDLS and CDR2 YYNGEE. The CDR3 runs to 15 residues. The variable domain in full, completed from reference TRBV9 and TRBJ2-1, reads DSGVTQTPKHLITATGQRVTLRCSPRSGDLSVYWYQQSLDQGLQFLIQYYNGEERAKGNILERFSAQQFPDLHSELNLSSLELGDSALYFCASSVAWYTYNEQFFGPGTRLTVL.

The rearrangement uses TRBV12-1 and TRBJ2-1; the tabulated D call, TRBD2, remains unverified against the DNA. TRBV12-1 is designated a pseudogene. This CDR3 has 16 residues. The chain's CDR3 is CASSLCEGANYNEQFF. In nucleotides, the CDR3 is TGTGCCAGCAGCCTCTGTGAGGGAGCGAATTACAATGAGCAGTTCTTC.

The J gene is TRBJ2-1, the V gene TRBV9; D uncertain. V was shortened by 6 bases and J by 4 bases, with 11 bases between the two germline ends. The CDR3 has 13 residues. Germline CDR1 SGDLS, CDR2 YYNGEE. CDR3: CASKADLYNEQFF. For the CDR3, the DNA is TGTGCCAGCAAAGCCGATCTATACAATGAGCAGTTCTTC.

In its sample, this clone is medium-sized. The chain employs TRBV2 and TRBJ2-3; D call uncertain. This CDR3 has 11 residues. V gave up 7 bases and J gave up 3 bases, with 5 bases separating them. From germline, CDR1 is SNHLY and CDR2 FYNNEI. The CDR3 coding sequence is TGTGCCAGCACCGGAACAGATACGCAGTATTTT. It encodes CASTGTDTQYF. The full variable domain, completed using reference TRBV2 and TRBJ2-3, is EPEVTQTPSHQVTQMGQEVILRCVPISNHLYFYWYRQILGQKVEFLVSFYNNEISEKSEIFDDQFSVERPDGSNFTLKIRSTKLEDSAMYFCASTGTDTQYFGPGTRLTVL.

The V call is TRBV11-3, the J call TRBJ2-2; TRBD2 agrees at 7 bases. Germline CDR1 and CDR2: SGHNT and YENEEA. The CDR3 runs to 15 residues. J lost 1 base, V lost 5 bases, and 4 bases had no gene match. The CDR3 DNA reads as TGTGCCAGCAGCCCCGCTAGCGGGAACACCGGGGAGCTGTTTTTT. This codes for CASSPASGNTGELFF.

This sequence joins TRBV6-1 and TRBJ2-2; D not resolved. Per germline, CDR1 MNHNS and CDR2 SASEGT. The CDR3 sequence is 13 residues long. V gave up 3 bases and J gave up 3 bases, with 5 bases separating them. Written as DNA, the CDR3 is TGTGCCAGCAGTGAGCTCGACACCGGGGAGCTGTTTTTT. It specifies CASSELDTGELFF.

The genes are TRBV6-1 and TRBJ1-1; 7 bases fit TRBD1. Trimming took 1 base from V and 7 from J; bases not matched to a gene: 12. CDR3 length: 16 residues. Germline CDR1 is MNHNS and CDR2 is SASEGT. Here the CDR3 DNA reads TGTGCCAGCAGTGAAGGGACAGGATGGGCCTCCAGTGAAGCTTTCTTT. Its translation: CASSEGTGWASSEAFF.

This chain links TRBV27 with TRBJ2-5; 14 bases are shared with TRBD2. V shed 6 bases, J shed 4 bases, and the junction held 4 bases outside the gene matches. This CDR3 spans 15 amino acids. Looked up from germline, CDR1 is MNHEY and CDR2 is SMNVEV (reference sequence). CDR3 in amino acids: CASSRGLAGGETQYF. The CDR3 DNA reads TGTGCCAGCAGCCGTGGACTAGCGGGGGGAGAGACCCAGTACTTC.

This chain connects TRBV7-9 to TRBJ2-7, with D possibly TRBD1 on 5 matching bases. CDR3 length: 16 amino acids. The V gene lost 4 bases and the J gene lost 1 base, with 17 bases spanning the gap. Germline values: CDR1 SEHNR, CDR2 FQNEAQ (reference sequence). CDR3 residues: CASSYEEWAGSYEQYF. CDR3 coding DNA: TGTGCCAGCAGCTACGAGGAGTGGGCAGGGTCCTACGAGCAGTACTTC.

The V gene is TRBV10-3, the J gene TRBJ1-3; D is undetermined. This CDR3 region has 13 residues. V was shortened by 11 bases and J by 5 bases, with 16 bases between the two germline ends. The germline gives CDR1 ENHRY, CDR2 SYGVKD. This CDR3 reads CALSPAPRNTIYF. For the CDR3, the DNA is TGTGCCCTTTCCCCTGCTCCAAGAAACACCATATATTTT.